The 20 T cell receptor beta chains in this list originate from one sample, sequenced in a study of cytomegalovirus exposure and HLA in healthy donors listed by TCRdb under 2017. Receptors were amplified or captured by the immunoSEQ multiplex PCR assay. A mixture of 60 forward primers for TCR Vbeta segments and 13 reverse primers for TCR Jbeta segments was used in the multiplex PCR. Not all clones reach the TCRdb copy of this immuneACCESS table, which keeps in-frame sequences only. Checked studies attribute under half of the gap to unresolved V genes and leave the rest unexplained. Here the sample has around 160,000 clones; approximately 80% occur a single time. The ten most abundant clones make up around 2.8% of the sample. Source material: PBMCs. These receptors were obtained from a woman aged 35 to 49 in good health and CMV-seropositive.

This clone turned up a few times. The rearrangement joins TRBV6-6 to TRBJ1-5; D not resolved. The CDR3 is made up of 15 amino acids. Per germline, CDR1 MNHNY and CDR2 SVGAGI (reference sequence). The ends were cut back, 8 bases at V and 0 bases at J, with 14 bases in the middle. CDR3: CASDSGFSSNQPQHF. The DNA of the CDR3 is TGTGCCAGCGATTCCGGGTTCTCTAGCAATCAGCCCCAGCATTTT.

This sequence joins TRBV29-1 and TRBJ2-7, with 13 bases aligning to TRBD2. The CDR3 totals 14 residues. V shed 7 bases and J 6 bases; nucleotides not matched to a gene: 9. Germline lookup yields CDR1 SQVTM and CDR2 ANQGSEA. The chain's CDR3 is CSAGLAGVLGEQYF. CDR3 bases: TGCAGCGCTGGACTAGCGGGAGTTCTAGGCGAGCAGTACTTC.

This clone appeared a single time. The rearrangement joins TRBV6-5 to TRBJ1-2; D perhaps matches TRBD1 (5 bases). V was clipped by 5 bases and J by 4 bases, with 11 bases between them. The CDR3 runs 13 residues. CDR1 is MNHEY, CDR2 SVGAGI, per germline. The CDR3 region is CASSPTASYGYTF. CDR3 DNA: TGTGCCAGCAGTCCGACAGCTTCCTATGGCTACACCTTC.

The table lists this clone with a few counts. The rearrangement joins TRBV29-1 to TRBJ1-3; 7 nucleotides agree with TRBD1. This CDR3 comprises 13 residues. CDR1 is SQVTM and CDR2 is ANQGSEA in the germline V gene. The trim removed 6 bases at V and 1 base at J, leaving 3 bases unmatched. The CDR3 coding sequence is TGCAGCGTCAGGGGACAGTCTGGAAACACCATATATTTT. Protein sequence: CSVRGQSGNTIYF.

The CDR3 is CASSIGFRGIEKLFF. CDR3 nucleotides: TGTGCCAGTAGTATAGGATTCAGGGGCATTGAAAAACTGTTTTTT. This chain joins TRBV19 and TRBJ1-4, with D possibly TRBD1 on 6 matching bases. CDR3 length equals 15 residues. In germline, CDR1 is LNHDA, CDR2 SQIVND (reference sequence). Trimming left V 1 base short and J 7 bases short, with 13 bases between.

In this sample, this clone turned up once. The V gene is TRBV5-1, the J gene TRBJ2-2; D gene ambiguous. V was cut by 4 bases and J by 0 bases, with 7 bases left in between. The CDR3 has 14 amino acids. The V gene's germline CDR1 is SGHRS and CDR2 YFSETQ. This chain's CDR3 is CASSNSTNTGELFF. DNA for the CDR3: TGCGCCAGCAGCAATAGTACGAACACCGGGGAGCTGTTTTTT.

This chain joins TRBV30 and TRBJ1-2; 7 bases match TRBD1. This CDR3 contains 13 residues. The germline V gene encodes CDR1 GTSNPN and CDR2 SVGIG (reference sequence). V shed 3 bases and J 5 bases; nucleotides not matched to a gene: 6. The CDR3 DNA reads TGTGCCTGGAGGGGGGACAGCCCTTATGGCTACACCTTC. Amino acids: CAWRGDSPYGYTF.

The rearrangement joins TRBV19 to TRBJ2-4; TRBD2 matches 10 bases. The CDR3 is made up of 15 amino acids. CDR1 LNHDA and CDR2 SQIVND come from the germline V gene (reference sequence). V was clipped by 1 base and J by 6 bases; unmatched bases: 3. In nucleotides, the CDR3 is TGTGCCAGTAGTATAGGTCCTAGCGGGGGAAACATTCAGTACTTC. Translating gives CASSIGPSGGNIQYF.

The chain has TRBV7-9 and TRBJ1-5; 10 bases line up with TRBD1. The germline V gene encodes CDR1 SEHNR and CDR2 FQNEAQ (reference sequence). The junction had 4 bases not matched to a gene; V was cut back by 2 bases and J by 3 bases. The CDR3 runs to 16 residues. CDR3 loop: CASSLMGQGPNQPQHF. The CDR3, as DNA: TGTGCCAGCAGCTTAATGGGACAGGGGCCCAATCAGCCCCAGCATTTT.

V is TRBV7-2 and J is TRBJ2-7; TRBD2 might be the D (5 bases). This CDR3 has 14 amino acids. V was shortened by 1 base and J by 3 bases, with 10 bases between the two germline ends. Looked up from germline, CDR1 is SGHTA and CDR2 is FQGNSA. CDR3 bases: TGTGCCAGCAGCTTAGATCAGACTATCTACGAGCAGTACTTC. It is translated as CASSLDQTIYEQYF.

The chain uses TRBV7-2 and TRBJ1-2, with a tentative D call TRBD1 (5 bases). Trimming removed 5 bases at V and 4 bases at J, with 17 bases between. Germline V gives CDR1 SGHTA, CDR2 FQGNSA. The CDR3 runs to 15 residues. The CDR3: CASSQEGLGFYGYTF. CDR3 nucleotide sequence: TGTGCCAGCAGCCAGGAGGGGTTAGGCTTCTATGGCTACACCTTC.

The genes are TRBV7-2 and TRBJ2-5, with 7 bases that match TRBD1. V gave up 5 bases and J gave up 3 bases; unmatched junction bases: 3. The germline V gene encodes CDR1 SGHTA and CDR2 FQGNSA. The CDR3 consists of 13 residues. CDR3 DNA: TGTGCCAGCAGCAGAGACAGGGAAGAGACCCAGTACTTC. Amino acid sequence: CASSRDREETQYF.

This clone was detected only a few times. The V and J genes are TRBV18 and TRBJ1-4; D is unresolved. The germline V and J ends were trimmed by 0 bases and 10 bases, with 18 bases remaining between them. Germline V gives CDR1 KGHSH, CDR2 LQKENI. The length of the CDR3 is 16 residues. As DNA, the CDR3 is TGTGCCAGCTCACCACCTGGTTCAATTGAGGGTGCAAAACTGTTTTTT. Protein sequence: CASSPPGSIEGAKLFF.

The chain employs TRBV19 and TRBJ2-5; 7 bases map to TRBD2. In germline, CDR1 is LNHDA, CDR2 SQIVND (reference sequence). V lost 5 bases and J lost 0; bases outside the gene matches: 12. The CDR3 is made up of 17 amino acids. CDR3: CASSDGRGSSYQETQYF. CDR3 DNA sequence: TGTGCCAGTAGTGATGGGCGGGGGTCCTCGTACCAAGAGACCCAGTACTTC.

The genes are TRBV13 and TRBJ1-2, with TRBD1 identical over 8 bases. Germline V gene lookup returns CDR1 PRHDT and CDR2 FYEKMQ (reference sequence). V trimming: 6 bases; J trimming: 2 bases; junction bases outside the gene matches: 11. The CDR3 covers 16 residues. The CDR3 region is CASSKQGQAQNYGYTF. The CDR3 DNA is TGTGCCAGCAGTAAACAGGGACAGGCGCAAAACTATGGCTACACCTTC.

V usage is TRBV7-2 and J usage is TRBJ2-4; 8 bases line up with TRBD1. V lost 1 base to trimming and J lost 5 bases; unmatched junction nucleotides: 7. The CDR3 length is 16 residues. The germline CDR1 and CDR2 sequences are SGHTA and FQGNSA. In DNA form, the CDR3 reads TGTGCCAGCAGCTTAGTAGCAGGGGGCGCTCAAAACATTCAGTACTTC. The encoded protein is CASSLVAGGAQNIQYF.

This clone was detected only once. The V and J genes are TRBV25-1 and TRBJ1-6; D gene ambiguous. The CDR3 totals 13 residues. Germline CDR1 reads MGHDK; CDR2 reads SYGVNS. The V end lost 4 bases, the J end lost 7 bases, and 8 bases lay between the germline ends. The CDR3 DNA sequence: TGTGCCAGCAGTGGGCAGTCAAATTCACCCCTCCACTTT. Protein: CASSGQSNSPLHF.

The J gene is TRBJ1-2, the V gene TRBV6-5; TRBD1 matches 9 bases. Germline CDR1 MNHEY, CDR2 SVGAGI. The ends lost 5 bases at V and 4 bases at J; junction bases unmatched: 5. This CDR3 region has 14 residues. This chain's CDR3 is CASSGQGKGYGYTF. The CDR3 DNA sequence: TGTGCCAGCAGTGGACAGGGGAAAGGCTATGGCTACACCTTC.

The chain employs TRBV4-1 and TRBJ2-1; TRBD2 matches at 11 bases. The V segment lost 4 bases and the J segment 8 bases; nucleotides outside the gene matches: 7. The CDR3 is made up of 15 amino acids. Germline CDR1 reads MGHRA; CDR2 reads YSYEKL. For the CDR3, the DNA is TGCGCCAGCAGCCCCGTAGCGGGGGGGCTGGATGAGCAGTTCTTC. Its translation: CASSPVAGGLDEQFF.

The V gene is TRBV6-1, the J gene TRBJ1-2, with 10 bases matching TRBD1. This CDR3 has 15 residues. The germline CDR1 and CDR2 sequences are MNHNS and SASEGT. J was trimmed by 1 base and V by 8 bases; bases with no gene match: 7. This CDR3 reads CASLARDRGNYGYTF. The CDR3 DNA is TGTGCCAGCTTAGCGAGGGACAGGGGTAACTATGGCTACACCTTC.